The clone carrying this T cell receptor beta chain was recorded a few times. Investigators isolated RNA and reverse transcribed it into cDNA to act as the sequencing template. This table comes from immunoSEQ multiplex PCR, and its TCRdb copy is limited to in-frame clones, with some not included. The sample has 130,000 to 150,000 clones; approximately 50% are singletons. These data come from a study of CD8+ T cells in alopecia areata. The CDR3 has 13 residues. Germline assignment: CDR1 MGHRA and CDR2 YSYEKL. V lost 0 bases to trimming and J lost 8 bases, with 10 bases between them. The V and J genes are TRBV4-1 and TRBJ1-2; no reliable D call. The sequence derives from a human donor with alopecia areata. The sequenced sample was CD4+ T cells sorted from blood, obtained at week 0. CDR3 in amino acids: CASSQELGLGYTF. The CDR3, as DNA: TGCGCCAGCAGCCAAGAGTTAGGGCTCGGCTACACCTTC.